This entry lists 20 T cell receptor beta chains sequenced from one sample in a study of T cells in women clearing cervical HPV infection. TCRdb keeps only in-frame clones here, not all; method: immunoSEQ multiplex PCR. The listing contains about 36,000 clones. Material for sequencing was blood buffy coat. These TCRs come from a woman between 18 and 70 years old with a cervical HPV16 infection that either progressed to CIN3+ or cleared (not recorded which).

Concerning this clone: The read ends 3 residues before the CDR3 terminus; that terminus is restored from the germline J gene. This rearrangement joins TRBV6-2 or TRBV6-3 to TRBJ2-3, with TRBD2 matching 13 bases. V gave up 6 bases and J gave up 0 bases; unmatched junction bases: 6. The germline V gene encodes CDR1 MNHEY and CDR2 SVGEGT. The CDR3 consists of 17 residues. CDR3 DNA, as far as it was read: TGTGCCAGCAGGCTACTAGCGGGGGGGCTTAGCACAGATACG. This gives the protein CASRLLAGGLSTDT. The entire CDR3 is CASRLLAGGLSTDTQYF.

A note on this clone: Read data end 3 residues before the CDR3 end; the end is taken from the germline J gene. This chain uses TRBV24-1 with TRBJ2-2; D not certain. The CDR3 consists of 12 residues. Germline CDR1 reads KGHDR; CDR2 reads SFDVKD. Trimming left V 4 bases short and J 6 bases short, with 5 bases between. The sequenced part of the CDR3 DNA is TGTGCCACCAGTGACTCGGCCGGGGAG. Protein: CATSDSAGE. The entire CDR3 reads CATSDSAGELFF.

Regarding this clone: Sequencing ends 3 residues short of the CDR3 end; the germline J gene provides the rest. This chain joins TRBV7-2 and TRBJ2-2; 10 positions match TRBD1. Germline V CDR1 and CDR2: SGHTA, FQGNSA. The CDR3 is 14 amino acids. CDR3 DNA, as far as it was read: TGTGCCAGCAGCTTACGAGGACAGGGGGAAGAG. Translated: CASSLRGQGEE. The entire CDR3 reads CASSLRGQGEELFF.

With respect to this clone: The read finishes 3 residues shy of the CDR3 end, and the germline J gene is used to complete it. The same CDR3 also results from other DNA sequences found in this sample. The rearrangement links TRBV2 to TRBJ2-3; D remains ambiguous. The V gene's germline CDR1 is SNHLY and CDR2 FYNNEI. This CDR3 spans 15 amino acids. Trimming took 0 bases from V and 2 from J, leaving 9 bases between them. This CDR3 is CASSEAGPFTDTQYF. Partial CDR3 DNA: TGTGCCAGCAGTGAAGCCGGTCCATTCACAGATACG.

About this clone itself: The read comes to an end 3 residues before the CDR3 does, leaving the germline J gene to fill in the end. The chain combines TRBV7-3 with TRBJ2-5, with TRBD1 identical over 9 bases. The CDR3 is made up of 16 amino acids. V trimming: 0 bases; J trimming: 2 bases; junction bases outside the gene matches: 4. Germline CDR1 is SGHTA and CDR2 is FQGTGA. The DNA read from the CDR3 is TGTGCCAGCAGCTTAACCGGGACAGGGTTACAAGAGACC. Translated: CASSLTGTGLQET. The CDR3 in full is CASSLTGTGLQETQYF.

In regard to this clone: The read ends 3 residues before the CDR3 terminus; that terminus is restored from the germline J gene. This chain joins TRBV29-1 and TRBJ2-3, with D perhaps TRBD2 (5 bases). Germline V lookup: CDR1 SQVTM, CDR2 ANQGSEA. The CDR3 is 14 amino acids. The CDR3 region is CSAHYGSGGETQYF. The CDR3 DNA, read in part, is TGCAGCGCCCATTACGGCAGCGGAGGAGAGACG.

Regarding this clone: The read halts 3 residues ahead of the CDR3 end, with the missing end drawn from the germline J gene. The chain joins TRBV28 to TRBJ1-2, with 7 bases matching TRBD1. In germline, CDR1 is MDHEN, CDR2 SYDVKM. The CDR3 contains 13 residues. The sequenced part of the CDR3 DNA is TGTGCCAGCAGTTTGGAGGGGGCAGGGGGC. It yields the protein CASSLEGAGG. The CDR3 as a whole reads CASSLEGAGGYTF.

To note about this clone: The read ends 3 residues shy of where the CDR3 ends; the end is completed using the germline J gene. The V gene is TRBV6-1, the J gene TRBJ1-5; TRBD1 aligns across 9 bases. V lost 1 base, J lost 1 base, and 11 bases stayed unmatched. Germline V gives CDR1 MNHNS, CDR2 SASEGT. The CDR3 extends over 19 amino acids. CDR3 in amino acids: CASSEGGDRARLSNQPQHF. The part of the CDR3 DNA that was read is TGTGCCAGCAGTGAAGGAGGGGACAGGGCGAGGCTGAGCAATCAGCCC.

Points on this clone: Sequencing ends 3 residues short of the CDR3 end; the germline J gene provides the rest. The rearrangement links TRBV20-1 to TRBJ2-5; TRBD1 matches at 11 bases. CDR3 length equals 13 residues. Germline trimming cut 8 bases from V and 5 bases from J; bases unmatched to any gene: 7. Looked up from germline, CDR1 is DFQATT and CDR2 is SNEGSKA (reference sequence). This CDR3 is CSPRTGGEETQYF. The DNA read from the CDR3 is TGCAGTCCTCGGACAGGGGGCGAGGAGACC.

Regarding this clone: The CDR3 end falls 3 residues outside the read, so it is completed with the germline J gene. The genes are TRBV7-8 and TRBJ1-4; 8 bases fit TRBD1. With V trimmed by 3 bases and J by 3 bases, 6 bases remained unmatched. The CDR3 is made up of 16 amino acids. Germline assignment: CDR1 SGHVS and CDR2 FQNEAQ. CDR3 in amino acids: CASSFLPQGANEKLFF. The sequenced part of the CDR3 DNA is TGTGCCAGCAGCTTCCTCCCACAGGGGGCTAATGAAAAA.

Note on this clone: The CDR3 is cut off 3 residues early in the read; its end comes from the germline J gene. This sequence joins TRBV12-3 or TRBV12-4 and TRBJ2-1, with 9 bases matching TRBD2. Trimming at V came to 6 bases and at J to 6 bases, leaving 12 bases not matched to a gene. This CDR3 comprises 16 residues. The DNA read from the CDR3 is TGTGCCAGCAGCCCCGGTGGGGCGGGGGGGCTCAATGAG. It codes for CASSPGGAGGLNE. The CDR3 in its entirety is CASSPGGAGGLNEQFF.

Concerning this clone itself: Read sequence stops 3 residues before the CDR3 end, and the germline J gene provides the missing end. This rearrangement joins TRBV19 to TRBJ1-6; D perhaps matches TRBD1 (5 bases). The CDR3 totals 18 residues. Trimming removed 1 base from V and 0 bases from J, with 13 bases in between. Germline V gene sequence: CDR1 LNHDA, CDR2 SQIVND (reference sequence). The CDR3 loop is CASSIVATASSYNSPLHF. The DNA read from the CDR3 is TGTGCCAGTAGTATAGTGGCGACAGCAAGCTCCTATAATTCACCC.

The CDR3 bases that were read are TGTGCCAGCAGCTGGGGACAGTTATACAATGAC. Translation: CASSWGQLYND. The entire CDR3 is CASSWGQLYNDYTF. V is TRBV7-6 and J is TRBJ1-2; 7 bases are shared with TRBD1. From the germline J gene comes the end of the CDR3, since the read stops 3 residues before it. Per germline, CDR1 SGHVS and CDR2 FNYEAQ. This CDR3 spans 14 amino acids. The complete variable domain, with remaining parts taken from reference TRBV7-6 and TRBJ1-2, reads GAGVSQSPRYKVTKRGQDVALRCDPISGHVSLYWYRQALGQGPEFLTYFNYEAQQDKSGLPNDRFSAERPEGSISTLTIQRTEQRDSAMYRCASSWGQLYNDYTFGSGTRLTVV.

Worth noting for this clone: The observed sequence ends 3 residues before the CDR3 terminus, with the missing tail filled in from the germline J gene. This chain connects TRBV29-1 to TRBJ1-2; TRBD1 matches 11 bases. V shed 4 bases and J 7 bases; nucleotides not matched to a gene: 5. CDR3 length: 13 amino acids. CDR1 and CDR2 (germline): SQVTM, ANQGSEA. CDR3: CSVADRGLSGYTF. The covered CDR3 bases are TGCAGCGTTGCGGACAGGGGGCTTAGTGGC.

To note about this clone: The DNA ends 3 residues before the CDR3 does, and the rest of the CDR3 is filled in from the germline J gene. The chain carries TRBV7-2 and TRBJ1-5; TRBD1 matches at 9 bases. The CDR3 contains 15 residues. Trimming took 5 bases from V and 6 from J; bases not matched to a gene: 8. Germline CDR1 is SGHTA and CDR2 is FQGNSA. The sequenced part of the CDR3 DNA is TGTGCCAGCAGCCGTGGACAGGGGCCAAGTCAGCCC. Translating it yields CASSRGQGPSQP. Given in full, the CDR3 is CASSRGQGPSQPQHF.

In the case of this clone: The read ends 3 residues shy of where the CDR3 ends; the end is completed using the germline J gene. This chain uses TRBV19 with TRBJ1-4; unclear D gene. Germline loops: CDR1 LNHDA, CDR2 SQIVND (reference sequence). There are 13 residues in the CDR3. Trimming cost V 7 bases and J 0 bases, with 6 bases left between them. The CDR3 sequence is CASTVATNEKLFF. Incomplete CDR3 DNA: TGTGCCAGTACCGTAGCAACTAATGAAAAA.

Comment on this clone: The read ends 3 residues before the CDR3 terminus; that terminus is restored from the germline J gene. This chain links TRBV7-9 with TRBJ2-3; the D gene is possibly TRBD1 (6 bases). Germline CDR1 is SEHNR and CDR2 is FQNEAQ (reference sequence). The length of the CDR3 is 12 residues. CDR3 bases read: TGTGCCAGCAGCCGCGATGGACAGCCG. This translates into CASSRDGQP. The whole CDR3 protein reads CASSRDGQPQYF.

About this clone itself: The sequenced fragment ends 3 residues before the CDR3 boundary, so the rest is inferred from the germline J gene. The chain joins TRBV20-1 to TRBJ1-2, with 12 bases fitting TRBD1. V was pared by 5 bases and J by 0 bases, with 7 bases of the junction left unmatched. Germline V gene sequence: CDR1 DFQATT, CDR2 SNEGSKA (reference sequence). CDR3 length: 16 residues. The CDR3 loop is CSAGRGTGGSNYGYTF. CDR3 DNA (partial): TGCAGTGCTGGACGTGGGACAGGGGGCTCTAACTATGGC.

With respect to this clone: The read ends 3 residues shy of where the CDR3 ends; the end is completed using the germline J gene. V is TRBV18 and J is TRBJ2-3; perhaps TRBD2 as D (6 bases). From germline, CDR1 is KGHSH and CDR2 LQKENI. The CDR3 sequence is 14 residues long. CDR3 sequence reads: CASSPSGDWETQYF. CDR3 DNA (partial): TGTGCCAGCTCACCCTCGGGGGACTGGGAGACG.

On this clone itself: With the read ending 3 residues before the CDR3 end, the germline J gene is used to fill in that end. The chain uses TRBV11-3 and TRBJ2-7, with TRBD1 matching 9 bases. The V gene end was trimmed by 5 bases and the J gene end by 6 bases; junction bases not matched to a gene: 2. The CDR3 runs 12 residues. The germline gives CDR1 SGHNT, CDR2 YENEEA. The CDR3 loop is CASSQDRGEQYF. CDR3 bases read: TGTGCCAGCAGCCAGGACAGGGGCGAG.